The 17 T cell receptor beta chains in this list originate from one sample, sequenced in a study of blood T cell repertoires in COVID-19 (dated by TCRdb to about 2020). The library relied on the immunoSEQ multiplex PCR assay. TCRdb's version of the immuneACCESS table is confined to in-frame rearrangements and falls short of the full clone set. An unresolved V gene accounts for under half of the shortfall where checked; the remainder is of unknown origin. The sample table records about 170,000 clones; roughly 85% of these occur just once. The ten largest clones capture around 17% of the sample. Sequencing was carried out using PBMCs or T cells enriched from blood (not recorded which). The receptors come from a woman in her 70s in a cohort exposed to, infected with or recovered from COVID-19 (not recorded which).

The chain carries TRBV11-2 and TRBJ1-5; D gene ambiguous. Germline V gene lookup returns CDR1 SGHAT and CDR2 FQNNGV. Trimming removed 8 bases from V and 0 bases from J, with 17 bases in between. The CDR3 runs 16 residues. The CDR3 nucleotides are TGTGCCAGCCCCGAGCCAGGCAGACATAGCAATCAGCCCCAGCATTTT. Protein: CASPEPGRHSNQPQHF.

The chain has TRBV28 and TRBJ1-2, with D uncertain. The V gene lost 7 bases and the J gene lost 2 bases, with 5 bases spanning the gap. Looked up from germline, CDR1 is MDHEN and CDR2 is SYDVKM. This CDR3 has 11 amino acids. The DNA for the CDR3 is TGTGCCAGCACACAGAACTATGGCTACACCTTC. Its protein is CASTQNYGYTF.

This clone occurred once. V gene TRBV19 combines with J gene TRBJ2-1; possibly TRBD1 for D (5 bases). V was trimmed by 0 bases and J by 7 bases, leaving 7 bases between them. The CDR3 length is 13 residues. Germline CDR1 is LNHDA and CDR2 is SQIVND (reference sequence). The CDR3 coding sequence is TGTGCCAGTAGTATAGATTCAGGGAATGAGCAGTTCTTC. Translation: CASSIDSGNEQFF.

The CDR3 region has the DNA TGTGCCAGCAACGTCGAAACAGGGCCCTATGGCTACACCTTC. This sequence encodes CASNVETGPYGYTF. The chain recombines TRBV2 with TRBJ1-2, with TRBD1 as a possible D gene (6 bases). V lost 7 bases and J 4 bases, leaving 16 bases between the germline ends. This CDR3 contains 14 residues. From germline, CDR1 is SNHLY and CDR2 FYNNEI.

The rearrangement joins TRBV5-1 to TRBJ2-3, with 11 bases lining up with TRBD2. The length of the CDR3 is 15 residues. Germline loops: CDR1 SGHRS, CDR2 YFSETQ. V trimming: 2 bases; J trimming: 3 bases; junction bases outside the gene matches: 2. This CDR3 reads CASSLLAGATDTQYF. Here the CDR3 DNA reads TGCGCCAGCAGCTTACTAGCGGGAGCAACAGATACGCAGTATTTT.

In its sample, this clone was seen a few times. The J gene is TRBJ1-2, the V gene TRBV29-1; D gene uncertain. Germline V CDR1 and CDR2: SQVTM, ANQGSEA. Deletions cut 7 bases from V and 7 bases from J, with 16 bases between. The CDR3 contains 12 residues. The CDR3 sequence: CSGREMETGYTF. CDR3 in DNA: TGCAGCGGTAGGGAGATGGAGACTGGCTACACCTTC.

The CDR3 coding sequence is TGTGCCAGCAGCCGGGTAGAGGGCAACTCACCCCTCCACTTT. Translation: CASSRVEGNSPLHF. The rearrangement uses TRBV28 and TRBJ1-6; D is uncertain. This CDR3 spans 14 amino acids. V lost 6 bases to trimming and J lost 10 bases, with 16 bases between them. Germline assignment: CDR1 MDHEN and CDR2 SYDVKM.

The gene calls are TRBV30 and TRBJ2-1; possibly TRBD1 for D (6 bases). The CDR3 runs to 15 residues. Trimming shortened V by 7 bases and J by 6 bases, and 22 bases separated the two germline ends. Germline CDR1 is GTSNPN and CDR2 is SVGIG (reference sequence). CDR3 sequence: CASQIGDIGGNEQFF. CDR3 DNA sequence: TGTGCCTCCCAAATAGGCGATATAGGGGGCAATGAGCAGTTCTTC.

The rearrangement joins TRBV7-8 to TRBJ1-5; 7 nucleotides line up with TRBD1. This CDR3 has 16 amino acids. After removal of 5 bases from V and 4 bases from J, the junction contained 11 bases not matched to a gene. Germline V lookup: CDR1 SGHVS, CDR2 FQNEAQ. The CDR3 sequence: CASSPHRLQGNQPQHF. The CDR3 DNA sequence: TGTGCCAGCAGCCCCCACCGGTTACAGGGGAATCAGCCCCAGCATTTT.

The V and J genes are TRBV27 and TRBJ2-1, with 7 bases lining up with TRBD1. J lost 10 bases, V lost 6 bases, and 3 bases had no gene match. The germline gives CDR1 MNHEY, CDR2 SMNVEV (reference sequence). The CDR3 spans 11 residues. The CDR3 DNA sequence: TGTGCCAGCAGAAAACAGGGGGAGCAGTTCTTC. The encoded protein is CASRKQGEQFF.

The chain links TRBV12-3 or TRBV12-4 to TRBJ2-7; a possible D gene is TRBD2 (6 bases). This CDR3 has 12 residues. Trimming pared 3 bases from V and 6 bases from J, leaving 9 bases between. The CDR3 DNA reads TGTGCCAGCAGTTTCCTCGGGAGCGAGCAGTACTTC. Translating gives CASSFLGSEQYF.

J is TRBJ1-3 and V is TRBV18; D not resolved. The germline V and J ends were trimmed by 1 base and 2 bases, with 9 bases remaining between them. The CDR3 runs to 15 residues. From germline, CDR1 is KGHSH and CDR2 LQKENI. CDR3 sequence (DNA): TGTGCCAGCTCACCACGAGAAGTTGCTGGAAACACCATATATTTT. It yields the protein CASSPREVAGNTIYF.

The V gene is TRBV7-6, the J gene TRBJ2-5; 7 bases agree with TRBD1. This CDR3 comprises 13 residues. Trimming at V came to 5 bases and at J to 5 bases, leaving 5 bases not matched to a gene. Germline V CDR1 and CDR2: SGHVS, FNYEAQ. The CDR3 region has the DNA TGTGCCAGCAGCGCACACAGGGGTGAGACCCAGTACTTC. It specifies CASSAHRGETQYF. The variable domain in full, completed from reference TRBV7-6 and TRBJ2-5, reads GAGVSQSPRYKVTKRGQDVALRCDPISGHVSLYWYRQALGQGPEFLTYFNYEAQQDKSGLPNDRFSAERPEGSISTLTIQRTEQRDSAMYRCASSAHRGETQYFGPGTRLLVL.

This chain connects TRBV7-2 to TRBJ2-1, with 9 bases identical to TRBD2. V lost 2 bases and J lost 2; bases outside the gene matches: 1. This CDR3 region has 15 residues. Germline values: CDR1 SGHTA, CDR2 FQGNSA. The CDR3 nucleotides are TGTGCCAGCAGCTTACTAGCGGGGACCTACAATGAGCAGTTCTTC. Translation gives CASSLLAGTYNEQFF.

V gene TRBV9 combines with J gene TRBJ2-1; TRBD2 agrees at 12 bases. J gave up 3 bases and V 4 bases, and 11 bases lay outside the gene matches. This CDR3 has 18 amino acids. The germline CDR1 and CDR2 sequences are SGDLS and YYNGEE. The CDR3 reads CASSPGKTSGSGYNEQFF. In DNA, the CDR3 is TGTGCCAGCAGCCCCGGGAAGACTAGCGGGAGTGGCTACAATGAGCAGTTCTTC.

V gene TRBV5-1 combines with J gene TRBJ1-1; D is possibly TRBD1 (5 bases). The length of the CDR3 is 14 residues. Germline V CDR1 and CDR2: SGHRS, YFSETQ. V lost 2 bases and J lost 1, with 9 bases in between. The CDR3 here is CASSFSQGNTEAFF. In DNA form, the CDR3 reads TGCGCCAGCAGCTTTAGTCAGGGGAACACTGAAGCTTTCTTT.

V is TRBV28 and J is TRBJ1-5, with D tentatively TRBD1 (5 bases). Germline V lookup: CDR1 MDHEN, CDR2 SYDVKM. The CDR3 length is 15 residues. Trimming left V 6 bases short and J 2 bases short, with 14 bases between. CDR3: CASRGEGLGNQPQHF. CDR3 DNA: TGTGCCAGCAGGGGGGAGGGCCTAGGCAATCAGCCCCAGCATTTT.